The entry below describes one T cell receptor (beta chain). Its matching antigen is unknown. Sequencing was preceded by expansion of antigen-specific CD4+ T cells with viral peptide pools in the ViraFEST assay. Following 10 days of culture, CD4+ T cells were isolated. IL-2 at about 10 IU/ml and peptides at around 9.6 ug/ml were added to cultured PBMC, a few million per well. IL-2 medium was substituted for half the medium on days 3 and 7. This specimen belongs to a study of vaccination effects on CD4 cells after COVID-19. Study-wide context: Two-dose BNT162b2 or mRNA-1273 vaccination was given to participants.

Looked up from germline, CDR1 is KGHSH and CDR2 is LQKENI. With V trimmed by 5 bases and J by 3 bases, 12 bases remained unmatched. The CDR3 runs to 18 residues. Some clones are missing from TCRdb's copy, which holds only in-frame ones; the method was immunoSEQ multiplex PCR. The sample has roughly 20,000 clones, around two thirds seen once. The study, taken as a whole, reports: Limitations: small convalescent group and missing early post-infection timepoints.

Sample: CD4+ T cells from PBMCs cultured with HCoV-229E spike peptides, taken before COVID-19 vaccination. The clonotype originates from a human donor who received a COVID-19 vaccine. The rearrangement uses TRBV18 and TRBJ2-7; TRBD2 matches at 14 bases. In nucleotides, the CDR3 is TGTGCCAGCTCAGGGACTAGCGGGAGTGACTGGTCAAGCTACGAGCAGTACTTC. Translating gives CASSGTSGSDWSSYEQYF.